The entry below gives a single TCR beta chain sequence along with its context. This clonotype was counted a few times. There is no known antigen for this receptor. Per-nucleotide qualities are absent, and no much larger clonotype sits a single base away. This record belongs to a study (TCRdb year 2016). Context from the whole study: The study investigated the origins of HIV persistence in individuals who naturally controlled HIV infection.

Cut back by 1 base and 8 bases, the V and J ends lie 20 bases apart. The germline V gene yields MRHNA for CDR1 and SNTAGT for CDR2. Including cysteine and phenylalanine, the CDR3 has 16 amino acids. Only the CDR3 DNA stays, 48 bases, in frame from base 1. Library creation used 5' RACE. Instrument used: Illumina HiSeq 2000. TCRdb redid the processing of the public reads, applying fastp at Q25 and MiXCR, and retained in-frame beta chains. Here each entry gathers all rows of one CDR3 protein and keeps the most common genes and DNA. Across this sample there are 3,000 or so distinct CDR3 sequences, with roughly 6.7% seen only once. The top ten hold approximately 6.5% of the sample.

This clonotype originated in a female donor with HIV. The rearrangement joined TRBV6-4 to TRBJ1-2, with no confidently assigned D gene. The sample taken for sequencing was total memory T cells from blood PBMCs. The sample's cell subset or site, from its label and the paper: transitional memory CD4+ T cells. The bases read TGTGCCAGCAGTGACTGGTCCGGGCTATCGATGGGGGGCTACACCTTC. Its translation reads: CASSDWSGLSMGGYTF.